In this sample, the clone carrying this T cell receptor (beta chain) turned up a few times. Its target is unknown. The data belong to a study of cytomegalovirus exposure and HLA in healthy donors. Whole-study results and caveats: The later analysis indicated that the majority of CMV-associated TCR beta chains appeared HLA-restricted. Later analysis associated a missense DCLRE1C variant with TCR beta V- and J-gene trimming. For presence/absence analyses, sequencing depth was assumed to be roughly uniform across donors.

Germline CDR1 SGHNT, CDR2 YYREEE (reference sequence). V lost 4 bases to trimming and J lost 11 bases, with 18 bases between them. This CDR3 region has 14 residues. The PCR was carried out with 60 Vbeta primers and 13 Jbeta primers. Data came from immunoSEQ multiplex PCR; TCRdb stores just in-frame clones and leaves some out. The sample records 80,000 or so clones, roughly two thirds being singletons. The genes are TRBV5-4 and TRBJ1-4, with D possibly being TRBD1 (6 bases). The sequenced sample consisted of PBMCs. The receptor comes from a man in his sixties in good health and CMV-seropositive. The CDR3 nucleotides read TGTGCCAGCAGCCCCGACAGGCCCGAAGATAAACTGTTTTTT. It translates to CASSPDRPEDKLFF.